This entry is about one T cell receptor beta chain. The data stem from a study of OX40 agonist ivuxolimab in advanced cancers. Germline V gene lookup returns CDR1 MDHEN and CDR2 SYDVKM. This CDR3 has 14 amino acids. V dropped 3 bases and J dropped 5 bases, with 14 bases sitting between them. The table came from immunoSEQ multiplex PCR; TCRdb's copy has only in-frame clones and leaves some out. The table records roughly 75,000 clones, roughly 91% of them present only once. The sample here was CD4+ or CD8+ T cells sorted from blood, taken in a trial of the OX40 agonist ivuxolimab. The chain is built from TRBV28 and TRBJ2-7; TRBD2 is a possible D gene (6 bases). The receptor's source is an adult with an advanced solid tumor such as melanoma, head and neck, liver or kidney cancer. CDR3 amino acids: CASSLGGDLDEQYF. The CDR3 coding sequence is TGTGCCAGCAGTTTGGGCGGGGACCTGGACGAGCAGTACTTC.